A selection of T cell receptor beta chains follows, all from one sample in a study of blood T cell repertoires in COVID-19. Here immunoSEQ multiplex PCR was the method, and the copy in TCRdb shows in-frame clones only, minus some. The table includes around 250,000 clones, about 87% detected once. The sequencing input was PBMCs or T cells enriched from blood (not recorded which). These receptors were obtained from a woman in her forties or fifties who had recovered from COVID-19. The CDR3 runs from the conserved cysteine through the conserved F or W. A D gene is named only where the DNA matches it firmly. Only some rows state a clone size, as once, few, many or a class for expanded clones.

D gene	J gene	clone size	V gene	CDR3 DNA	CDR3 protein
-	TRBJ2-2	many	TRBV7-9	TGTGCCAGCAGCCCCCCCCTAGCCCCCACCGGGGAGCTGTTTTTT	CASSPPLAPTGELFF
-	TRBJ2-2	once	TRBV5-1	TGCGCCAGCAGCTTGGATACGAACACCGGGGAGCTGTTTTTT	CASSLDTNTGELFF
TRBD1	TRBJ1-2	-	TRBV5-1	TGCGCCAGCAGCTTATCGACAGGGAGCTATGGCTACACCTTC	CASSLSTGSYGYTF
TRBD2	TRBJ2-1	-	TRBV19	TGTGCCAGTAGAGGCGAGGGACTAGCGGGGTTCAATGAGCAGTTCTTC	CASRGEGLAGFNEQFF
-	TRBJ1-6	-	TRBV27	TGTGCCAGCAGTTCAGGGGTTCCCTATAATTCACCCCTCCACTTT	CASSSGVPYNSPLHF
-	TRBJ1-3	-	TRBV9	TGTGCCAGCAGCGGCAGTCTTCTTGGAAACACCATATATTTT	CASSGSLLGNTIYF
-	TRBJ2-4	-	TRBV19	TGTGCCAGTAGTATTACAGGGTGGGCCATTCAGTACTTC	CASSITGWAIQYF
-	TRBJ1-3	once	TRBV5-8	TGTGCCAGCAGCGTAAGCCCCAGACAAGGAAACACCATATATTTT	CASSVSPRQGNTIYF
-	TRBJ1-2	-	TRBV28	TGTGCCAGCAGTTTATCTTTTAGGGAGTGCACCTTC	CASSLSFRECTF
-	TRBJ1-2	-	TRBV6-5	TGTGCCAGCCGGGACTGGAACTATGGCTACACCTTC	CASRDWNYGYTF
-	TRBJ2-5	few	TRBV10-3	TGTGCCATCAGTGAAGACAGTCGGACCCAGTACTTC	CAISEDSRTQYF
-	TRBJ1-5	-	TRBV7-9	TGTGCCAGCAGCACTACCGATAGCAATCAGCCCCAGCATTTT	CASSTTDSNQPQHF
-	TRBJ1-6	-	TRBV7-8	TGTGCCAGCAGCTTAGGTCTCAGTGTCAATTCACCCCTCCACTTT	CASSLGLSVNSPLHF
-	TRBJ2-7	-	TRBV6-1	TGTGCCAGCAGTGAACGCGGGTTAAACTACGAGCAGTACTTC	CASSERGLNYEQYF
TRBD1	TRBJ2-7	-	TRBV18	TGTGCCAGCTCACCACCCTTGGGACAGGGCGGCGAGCAGTACTTC	CASSPPLGQGGEQYF
-	TRBJ1-5	-	TRBV28	TGTGCCAGCAGTTTATGGAGGGCGGGAGGGACCAATCAGCCCCAGCATTTT	CASSLWRAGGTNQPQHF
TRBD1	TRBJ1-2	-	TRBV6-5	TGTGCCAGCAGTTACTCTGGACAGGGGCTTAACTATGGCTACACCTTC	CASSYSGQGLNYGYTF
TRBD2	TRBJ2-1	-	TRBV20-1	TGCAGTGCTAGTCTAGCGGGGGGCCCCAATGAGCAGTTCTTC	CSASLAGGPNEQFF
TRBD1	TRBJ1-4	-	TRBV7-9	TGTGCCAGCAGCCATTGGGACAGAAGTGAAAAACTGTTTTTT	CASSHWDRSEKLFF
TRBD2	TRBJ2-1	-	TRBV20-1	TGCAGTGCCCGACTAGCGGGTGAGCAGTTCTTC	CSARLAGEQFF
TRBD1	TRBJ2-3	-	TRBV10-2	TGCGCCAGCAGTGAGGGGGGACAGGGAAGAGCAGATACGCAGTATTTT	CASSEGGQGRADTQYF
-	TRBJ1-2	-	TRBV5-1	TGCGCCAGCAGCTTAGGGGATTACTATGGCTACACCTTC	CASSLGDYYGYTF
-	TRBJ1-2	-	TRBV19	TGTGCCAGTACCACGACACGGTATAGCTATGGCTACACCTTC	CASTTTRYSYGYTF
TRBD1	TRBJ1-1	-	TRBV5-4	TGTGCCAGCAGCCAAGGGGGACAGGGCCGGTGGAACACTGAAGCTTTCTTT	CASSQGGQGRWNTEAFF
-	TRBJ2-3	-	TRBV7-9	TGTGCCAGCAGCTTAGAGGACTCCGGTCTCGCCGGGTATTTT	CASSLEDSGLAGYF
-	TRBJ2-7	-	TRBV28	TGTGCCAGCACCCATGGGCTAGCGCAAACCGGGACCTACGAGCAGTACTTC	CASTHGLAQTGTYEQYF
-	TRBJ2-2	-	TRBV6-5	TGTGCCAGCCTGGGCCAGGCGAACACCGGGGAGCTGTTTTTT	CASLGQANTGELFF
-	TRBJ1-2	-	TRBV6-5	TGTGCCAGCAGTTTCGATCCGAGGGCCGGCTACACCTTC	CASSFDPRAGYTF
-	TRBJ2-2	-	TRBV11-1	TGTGCCAGCAGCTTAGCGGGAGACTACTACACCGGGGAGCTGTTTTTT	CASSLAGDYYTGELFF